This T cell receptor beta chain came from a study of T cells in Graves' hyperthyroidism and ophthalmopathy. Study observations and caveats: Most clonotypes that expanded in the thyroid above 0.001 also showed up in blood.

Authors of the study amplified TCR beta CDR3 regions from RNA transcripts. Initially, a first-round RT-PCR of the TCR CDR3 employed the HTBI primer set. MiXCR, run by TCRdb on the multiplex PCR reads, gives a single entry per CDR3 protein. The table includes roughly 400,000 distinct CDR3 sequences, roughly an eighth detected once. Exclusion followed for patients with uncontrolled infection, other autoimmune disease, pregnancy or lactation. Used for diagnoses were clinical symptoms, serum thyroxine and TRAb, thyroid ultrasound and orbital computed tomography. Cells are PBMCs isolated from over 7.5 ml of fresh blood. V lost 3 bases and J 2 bases, leaving 11 bases between the germline ends. This CDR3 contains 13 residues. The germline V gene encodes CDR1 DFQATT and CDR2 SNEGSKA (reference sequence). In the case of this clonotype: Its antigen is not known.

The sample taken for sequencing was blood. The chain uses TRBV20-1 and TRBJ2-7; maybe TRBD2 (6 bases). This clonotype was obtained from a man aged 50-59 years with Graves' ophthalmopathy. DNA of the CDR3: TGCAGTGCTAGTTCCGGGGGAACCTACGAGCAGTACTTC. Encoded protein: CSASSGGTYEQYF.